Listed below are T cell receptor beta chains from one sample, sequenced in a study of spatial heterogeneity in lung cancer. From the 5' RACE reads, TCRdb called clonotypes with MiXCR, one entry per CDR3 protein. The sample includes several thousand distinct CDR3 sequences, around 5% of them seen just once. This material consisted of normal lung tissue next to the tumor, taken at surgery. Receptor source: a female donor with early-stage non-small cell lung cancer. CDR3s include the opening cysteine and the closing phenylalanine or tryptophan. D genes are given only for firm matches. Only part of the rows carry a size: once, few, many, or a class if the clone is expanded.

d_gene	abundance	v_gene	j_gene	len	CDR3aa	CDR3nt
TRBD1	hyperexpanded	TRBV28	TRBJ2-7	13	CASSRQGAYEQYF	TGTGCCAGCAGCAGACAGGGGGCCTACGAGCAGTACTTC
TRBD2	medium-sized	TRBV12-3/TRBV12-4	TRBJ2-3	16	CASRRLAAASTDTQYF	TGTGCCAGCAGACGACTAGCGGCAGCTAGCACAGATACGCAGTATTTT
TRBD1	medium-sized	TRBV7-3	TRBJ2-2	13	CASSPRQGGELFF	TGTGCCAGCAGCCCCCGACAGGGCGGGGAGCTGTTTTTT
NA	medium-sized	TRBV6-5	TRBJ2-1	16	CASSRGDPSSYNEQFF	TGTGCCAGCAGCCGAGGGGATCCGAGCTCCTACAATGAGCAGTTCTTC
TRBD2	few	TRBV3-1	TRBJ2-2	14	CASRDYANTGELFF	TGTGCCAGCCGGGACTACGCGAACACCGGGGAGCTGTTTTTT
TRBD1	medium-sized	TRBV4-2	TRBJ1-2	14	CASGSRGLNYGYTF	TGTGCCAGCGGGTCAAGGGGGCTTAACTATGGCTACACCTTC
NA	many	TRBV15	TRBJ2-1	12	CATSRRWDEQFF	TGTGCCACCAGCAGAAGGTGGGATGAGCAGTTCTTC
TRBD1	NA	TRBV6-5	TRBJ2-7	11	CASQGAGEQYF	TGTGCCAGCCAGGGGGCTGGAGAGCAGTACTTC
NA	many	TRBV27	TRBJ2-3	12	CASSQSSDTQYF	TGTGCCAGCAGTCAATCCTCCGATACGCAGTATTTT
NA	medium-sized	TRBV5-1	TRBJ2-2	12	CASRFQPGELFF	TGCGCCAGCAGATTTCAGCCCGGGGAGCTGTTTTTT
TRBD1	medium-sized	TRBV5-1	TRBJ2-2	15	CASSRTGTNTGELFF	TGCGCCAGCAGCCGGACAGGGACGAACACCGGGGAGCTGTTTTTT
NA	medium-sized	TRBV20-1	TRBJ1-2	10	CSASDSGYTF	TGCAGTGCTAGTGATTCTGGCTACACCTTC
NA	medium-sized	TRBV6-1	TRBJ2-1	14	CASSFLPTTDEQFF	TGTGCCAGCAGCTTTCTCCCAACTACGGATGAGCAGTTCTTC
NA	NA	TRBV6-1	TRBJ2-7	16	CASSERPGEEGYEQYF	TGTGCCAGCAGTGAAAGGCCAGGGGAAGAGGGGTACGAGCAGTACTTC
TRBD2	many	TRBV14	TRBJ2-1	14	CASSPSLLAGEQFF	TGTGCCAGCAGCCCGTCCCTACTAGCGGGTGAGCAGTTCTTC
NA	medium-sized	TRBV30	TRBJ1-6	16	CAWSRDFSSYNSPLHF	TGTGCCTGGAGTAGGGATTTTAGCTCCTATAATTCACCCCTCCACTTT
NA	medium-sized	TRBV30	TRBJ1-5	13	CAWSPSSNQPQHF	TGTGCCTGGAGTCCCAGCAGCAATCAGCCCCAGCATTTT
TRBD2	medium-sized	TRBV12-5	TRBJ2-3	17	CASGSGLAGLSTDTQYF	TGTGCTAGTGGTTCGGGACTAGCGGGGTTGAGCACAGATACGCAGTATTTT
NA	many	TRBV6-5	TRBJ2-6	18	CASRKRVLGGTGANVLTF	TGTGCCAGCAGGAAAAGGGTATTAGGGGGGACTGGGGCCAACGTCCTGACTTTC
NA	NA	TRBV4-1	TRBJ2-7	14	CASSPGGRDYEQYF	TGCGCCAGCAGCCCGGGTGGCAGGGACTACGAGCAGTACTTC
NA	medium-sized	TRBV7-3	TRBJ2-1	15	CASSLTAPPSSEQFF	TGTGCCAGCAGCTTAACGGCCCCCCCAAGTTCTGAGCAGTTCTTC
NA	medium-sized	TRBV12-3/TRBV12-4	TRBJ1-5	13	CASSYNTNQPQHF	TGTGCCAGCAGCTATAACACCAATCAGCCCCAGCATTTT
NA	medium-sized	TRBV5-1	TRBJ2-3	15	CASSPSTVSTDTQYF	TGCGCCAGCAGCCCTTCGACAGTCAGCACAGATACGCAGTATTTT
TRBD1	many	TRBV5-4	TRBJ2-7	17	CASSLSTDRGFSYEQYF	TGTGCCAGCAGCCTTAGTACCGACAGGGGGTTTTCCTACGAGCAGTACTTC
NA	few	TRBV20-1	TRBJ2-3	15	CSASSQSGGTDTQYF	TGCAGTGCTAGCTCCCAAAGCGGTGGCACAGATACGCAGTATTTT
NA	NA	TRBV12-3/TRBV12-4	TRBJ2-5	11	CASSRGTDQYF	TGTGCCAGCAGTCGGGGGACAGATCAGTACTTC
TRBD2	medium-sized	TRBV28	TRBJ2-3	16	CASSKTSGSSGDTQYF	TGTGCCAGCAGTAAGACTAGCGGGTCCTCGGGGGATACGCAGTATTTT
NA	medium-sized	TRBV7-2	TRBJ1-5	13	CASSFRYNQPQHF	TGTGCCAGCAGCTTCCGATACAATCAGCCCCAGCATTTT
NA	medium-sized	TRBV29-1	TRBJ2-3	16	CSVERRQSTGTDTQYF	TGCAGCGTTGAACGTAGACAGTCTACCGGCACAGATACGCAGTATTTT
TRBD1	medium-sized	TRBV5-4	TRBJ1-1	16	CASSAGQGAMGTEAFF	TGTGCCAGCAGCGCTGGACAGGGGGCGATGGGCACTGAAGCTTTCTTT
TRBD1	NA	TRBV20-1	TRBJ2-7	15	CSAQEIQGKTSEQYF	TGCAGTGCTCAAGAAATACAGGGGAAGACAAGCGAGCAGTACTTC
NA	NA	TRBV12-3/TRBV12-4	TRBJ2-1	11	CVSSLVSGLNF	TGTGTCAGCAGTTTAGTAAGCGGTCTAAACTTC
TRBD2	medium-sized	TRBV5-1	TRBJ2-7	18	CASSLFISGLAGSYEQYF	TGCGCCAGCAGCTTGTTTATATCCGGACTAGCGGGCTCCTACGAGCAGTACTTC
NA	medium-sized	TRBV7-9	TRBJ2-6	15	CASSFWLSGANVLTF	TGTGCCAGCAGCTTTTGGCTCTCTGGGGCCAACGTCCTGACTTTC
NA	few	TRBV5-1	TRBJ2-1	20	CASSLSVTFPDPSGYNEQFF	TGCGCCAGCAGCTTGTCCGTTACATTTCCAGATCCTTCTGGCTACAATGAGCAGTTCTTC
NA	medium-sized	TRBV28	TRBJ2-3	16	CASHQTGGHDTDTQYF	TGTGCCAGCCACCAGACCGGGGGCCACGACACAGATACGCAGTATTTT
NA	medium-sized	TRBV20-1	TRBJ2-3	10	CSADTDTQYF	TGCAGTGCTGACACAGATACGCAGTATTTT
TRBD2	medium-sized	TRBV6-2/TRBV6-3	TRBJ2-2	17	CASSYLLLAGASGELFF	TGTGCCAGCAGTTATTTATTACTCGCGGGAGCGAGCGGGGAGCTGTTTTTT
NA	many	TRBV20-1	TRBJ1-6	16	CSARDAGASYNSPLHF	TGCAGTGCTAGAGATGCTGGAGCCTCCTATAATTCACCCCTCCACTTT
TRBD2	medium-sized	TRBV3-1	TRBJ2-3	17	CASSQEPSGIRTDTQYF	TGTGCCAGCAGCCAGGAGCCTAGCGGGATTCGCACAGATACGCAGTATTTT
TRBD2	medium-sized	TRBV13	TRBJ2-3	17	CASSGTSFGEATDTQYF	TGTGCCAGCAGCGGGACTAGCTTTGGGGAGGCGACAGATACGCAGTATTTT
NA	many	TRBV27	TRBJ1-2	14	CASSLAGSNYGYTF	TGTGCCAGCAGTTTGGCAGGAAGTAACTATGGCTACACCTTC
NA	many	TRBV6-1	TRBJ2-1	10	CASRYDEQFF	TGTGCCAGCAGATACGATGAGCAGTTCTTC
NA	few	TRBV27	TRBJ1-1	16	CASSLWGQGLGTEAFF	TGTGCCAGCAGTTTATGGGGTCAGGGACTTGGCACTGAAGCTTTCTTT
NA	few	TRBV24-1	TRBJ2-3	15	CATSDAQDRTDTQYF	TGTGCCACCAGTGATGCCCAAGACCGCACAGATACGCAGTATTTT
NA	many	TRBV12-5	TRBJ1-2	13	CASGLIPGGGYTF	TGTGCTAGTGGTTTGATTCCCGGTGGCGGCTACACCTTC
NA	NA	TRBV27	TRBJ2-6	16	CASSLNWAAGANVLTF	TGTGCCAGCAGTTTAAATTGGGCTGCTGGGGCCAACGTCCTGACTTTC